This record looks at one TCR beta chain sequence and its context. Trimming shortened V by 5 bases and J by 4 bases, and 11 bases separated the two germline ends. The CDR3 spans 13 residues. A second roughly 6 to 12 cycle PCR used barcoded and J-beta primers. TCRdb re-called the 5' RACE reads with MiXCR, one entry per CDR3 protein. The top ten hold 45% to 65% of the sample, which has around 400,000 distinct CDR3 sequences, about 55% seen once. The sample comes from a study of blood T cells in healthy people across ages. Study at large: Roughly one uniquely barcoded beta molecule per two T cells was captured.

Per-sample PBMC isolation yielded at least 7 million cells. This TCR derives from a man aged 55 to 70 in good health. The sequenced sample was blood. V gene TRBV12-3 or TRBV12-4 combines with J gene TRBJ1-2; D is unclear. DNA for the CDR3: TGTGCCAGCAGTGTGAGAATTTCCTATGGCTACACCTTC. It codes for CASSVRISYGYTF.